Listed here is a single T cell receptor beta chain. Its target is unknown. The data were taken from a study of lymphopenia after photon versus proton radiotherapy. Study observations and caveats: Only patients who died were analyzed for survival; proton advantage is unproven. Photon-treated patients lost naive T cells and TCR diversity; proton-treated stayed stable. Post-nadir diversity loss with photons came from oligoclonal expansion, particularly CD8+ Temra cells. A bigger post-nadir fall in TCR diversity correlated inversely with survival time in deceased patients.

Trimming took off 5 bases at V and 9 bases at J, with 14 bases between the two ends. The CDR3 has 12 residues. The germline CDR1 and CDR2 sequences are SGHTA and FQGNSA. Using immunoSEQ multiplex PCR, the repertoire was profiled, and TCRdb retains in-frame clones only, with some absent. The sample lists over 50,000 clones, 70% to 90% occurring once. This chain links TRBV7-2 with TRBJ2-7; TRBD1 is a possible D gene (5 bases). The TCR comes from a middle-aged man with gastric cancer. The source was peripheral blood, collected from a patient treated with photon-based radiotherapy. CDR3 DNA sequence: TGTGCCAGCAGCGTTCAGGGTCTGGGGCAGTACTTC. Its protein product is CASSVQGLGQYF.